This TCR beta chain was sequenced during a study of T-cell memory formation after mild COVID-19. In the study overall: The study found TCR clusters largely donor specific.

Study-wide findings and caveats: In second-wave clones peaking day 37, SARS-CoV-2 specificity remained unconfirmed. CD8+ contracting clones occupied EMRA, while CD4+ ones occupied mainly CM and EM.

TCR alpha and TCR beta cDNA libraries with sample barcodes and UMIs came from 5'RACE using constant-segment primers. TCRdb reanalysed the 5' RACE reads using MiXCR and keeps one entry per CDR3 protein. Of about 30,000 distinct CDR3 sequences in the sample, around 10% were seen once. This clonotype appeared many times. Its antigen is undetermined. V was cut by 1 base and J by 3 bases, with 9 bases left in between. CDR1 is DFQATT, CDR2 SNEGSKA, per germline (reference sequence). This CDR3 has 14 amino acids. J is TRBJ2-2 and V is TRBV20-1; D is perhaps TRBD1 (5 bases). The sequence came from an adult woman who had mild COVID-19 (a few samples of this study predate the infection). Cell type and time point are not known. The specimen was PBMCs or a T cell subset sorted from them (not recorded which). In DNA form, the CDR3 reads TGCAGTGCTAGAGGTGGGGCCGACACCGGGGAGCTGTTTTTT. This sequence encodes CSARGGADTGELFF.